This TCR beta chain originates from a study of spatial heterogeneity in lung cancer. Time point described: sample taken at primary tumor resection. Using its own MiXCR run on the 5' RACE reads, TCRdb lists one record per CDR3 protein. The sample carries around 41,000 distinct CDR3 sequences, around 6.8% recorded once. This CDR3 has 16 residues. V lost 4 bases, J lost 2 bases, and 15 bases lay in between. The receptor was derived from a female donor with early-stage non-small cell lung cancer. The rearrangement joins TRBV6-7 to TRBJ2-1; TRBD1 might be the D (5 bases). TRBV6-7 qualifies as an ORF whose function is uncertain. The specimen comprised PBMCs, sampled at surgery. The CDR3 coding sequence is TGTGCCAGCAGTTCTTTGCAGGGCTGCGCCTACAATGAGCAGTTCTTC. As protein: CASSSLQGCAYNEQFF.